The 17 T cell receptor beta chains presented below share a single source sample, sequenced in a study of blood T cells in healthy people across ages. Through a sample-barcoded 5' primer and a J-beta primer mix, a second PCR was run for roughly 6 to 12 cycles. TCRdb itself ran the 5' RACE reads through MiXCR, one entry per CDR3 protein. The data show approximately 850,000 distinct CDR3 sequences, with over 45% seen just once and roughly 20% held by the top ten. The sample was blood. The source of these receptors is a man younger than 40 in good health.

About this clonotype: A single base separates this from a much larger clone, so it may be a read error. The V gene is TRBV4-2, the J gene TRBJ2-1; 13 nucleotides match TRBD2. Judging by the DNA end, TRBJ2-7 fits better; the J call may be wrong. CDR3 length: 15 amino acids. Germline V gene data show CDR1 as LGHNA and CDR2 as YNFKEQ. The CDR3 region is CASSQGTSGNCEQYF. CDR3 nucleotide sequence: TGTGCCAGCAGCCAGGGGACTAGCGGGAACTGCGAGCAGTACTTC.

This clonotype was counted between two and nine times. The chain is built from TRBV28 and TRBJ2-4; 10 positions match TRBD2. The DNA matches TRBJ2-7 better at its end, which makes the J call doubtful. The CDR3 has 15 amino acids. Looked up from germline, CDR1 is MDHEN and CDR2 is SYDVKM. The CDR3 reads CASSVSGRAIDEQYF. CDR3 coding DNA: TGTGCCAGCAGTGTGAGCGGGAGGGCGATAGACGAGCAGTACTTC.

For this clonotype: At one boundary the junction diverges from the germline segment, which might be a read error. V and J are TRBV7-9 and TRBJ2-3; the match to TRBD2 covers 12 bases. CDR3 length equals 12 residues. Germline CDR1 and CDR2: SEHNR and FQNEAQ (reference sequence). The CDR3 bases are TGCGGACTAGCGGGGACCAAGGGGACGCAGTATTTT. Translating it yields CGLAGTKGTQYF.

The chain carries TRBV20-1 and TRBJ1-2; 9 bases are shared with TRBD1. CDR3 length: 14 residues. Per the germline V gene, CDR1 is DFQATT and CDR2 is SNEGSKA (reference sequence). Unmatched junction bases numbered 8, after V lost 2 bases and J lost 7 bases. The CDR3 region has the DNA TGCAGTGCTAGACCACAGGGACAGGGACGTGGCTACACCTTC. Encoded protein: CSARPQGQGRGYTF.

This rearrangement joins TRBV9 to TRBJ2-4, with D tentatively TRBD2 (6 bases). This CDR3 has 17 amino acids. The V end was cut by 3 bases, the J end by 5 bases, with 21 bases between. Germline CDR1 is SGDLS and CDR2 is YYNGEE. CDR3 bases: TGTGCCAGCAGCGCGATGGAGGGATCGGGTTCCCAAAACATTCAGTACTTC. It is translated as CASSAMEGSGSQNIQYF.

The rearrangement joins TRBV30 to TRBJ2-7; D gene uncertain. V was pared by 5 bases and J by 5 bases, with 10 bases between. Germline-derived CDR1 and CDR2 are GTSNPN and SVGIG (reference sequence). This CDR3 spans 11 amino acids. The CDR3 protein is CAWAGINEQYF. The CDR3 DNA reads TGTGCCTGGGCTGGGATCAACGAGCAGTACTTC.

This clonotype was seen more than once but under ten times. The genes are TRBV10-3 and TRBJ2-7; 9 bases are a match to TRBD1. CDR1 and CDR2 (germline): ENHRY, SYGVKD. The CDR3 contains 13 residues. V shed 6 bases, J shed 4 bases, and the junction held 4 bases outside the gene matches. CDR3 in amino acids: CAIRTDRGYEQYF. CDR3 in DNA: TGTGCCATCAGGACGGACAGGGGATACGAGCAGTACTTC.

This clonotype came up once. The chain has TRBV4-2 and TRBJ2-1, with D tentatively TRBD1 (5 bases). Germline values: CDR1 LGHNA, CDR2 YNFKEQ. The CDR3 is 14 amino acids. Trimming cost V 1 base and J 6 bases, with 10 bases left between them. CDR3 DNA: TGTGCCAGCAGCCAAGTACAGGCCGTCAATGAGCAGTTCTTC. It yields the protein CASSQVQAVNEQFF.

CDR3 coding DNA: TGCAGCGCTAAATCCGGACAGGGTTACGAGCAGTACTTC. It yields the protein CSAKSGQGYEQYF. This chain links TRBV29-1 with TRBJ2-5; 8 bases align to TRBD1. The DNA end lines up better with TRBJ2-7; the J call may be wrong. The CDR3 has 13 amino acids. Germline V gene lookup returns CDR1 SQVTM and CDR2 ANQGSEA.

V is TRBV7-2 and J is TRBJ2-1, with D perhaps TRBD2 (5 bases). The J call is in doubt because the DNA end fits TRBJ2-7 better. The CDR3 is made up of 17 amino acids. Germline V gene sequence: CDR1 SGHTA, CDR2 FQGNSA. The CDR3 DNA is TGTGCCAGCAGCCCCGCCCCCGGGAAAAGCTCCTACAATGAGCAGTACTTC. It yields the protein CASSPAPGKSSYNEQYF.

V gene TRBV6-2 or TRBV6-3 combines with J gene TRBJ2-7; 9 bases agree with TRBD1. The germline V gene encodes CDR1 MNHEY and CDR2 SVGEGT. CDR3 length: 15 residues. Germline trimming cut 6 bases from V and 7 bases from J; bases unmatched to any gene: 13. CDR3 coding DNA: TGTGCCAGCAGCTCAGGGGGGACAGGGACGAATGAGCAGTACTTC. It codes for CASSSGGTGTNEQYF.

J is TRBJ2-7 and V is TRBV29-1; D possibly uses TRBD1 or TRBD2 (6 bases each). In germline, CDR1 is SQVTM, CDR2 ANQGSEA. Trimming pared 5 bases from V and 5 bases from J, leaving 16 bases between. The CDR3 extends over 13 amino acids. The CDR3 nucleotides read TGCAGCGTTCCCCGTTTGGGGGGCAACGAGCAGTACTTC. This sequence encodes CSVPRLGGNEQYF.

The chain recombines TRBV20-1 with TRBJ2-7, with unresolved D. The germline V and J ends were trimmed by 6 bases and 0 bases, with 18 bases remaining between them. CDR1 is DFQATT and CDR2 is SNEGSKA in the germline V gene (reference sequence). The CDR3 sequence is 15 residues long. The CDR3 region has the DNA TGCAGTGCCCCACTTCGTGCAGGAGACTCCTACGAGCAGTACTTC. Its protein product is CSAPLRAGDSYEQYF.

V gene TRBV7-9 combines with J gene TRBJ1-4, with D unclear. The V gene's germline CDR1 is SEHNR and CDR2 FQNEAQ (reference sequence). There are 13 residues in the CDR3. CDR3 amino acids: CGIQDATNEKLFF. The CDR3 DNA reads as TGTGGGATTCAGGATGCAACTAATGAAAAACTGTTTTTT. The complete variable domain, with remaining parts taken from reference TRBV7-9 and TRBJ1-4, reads DTGVSQNPRHKITKRGQNVTFRCDPISEHNRLYWYRQTLGQGPEFLTYFQNEAQLEKSRLLSDRFSAERPKGSFSTLEIQRTEQGDSAMYLCGIQDATNEKLFFGSGTQLSVL.

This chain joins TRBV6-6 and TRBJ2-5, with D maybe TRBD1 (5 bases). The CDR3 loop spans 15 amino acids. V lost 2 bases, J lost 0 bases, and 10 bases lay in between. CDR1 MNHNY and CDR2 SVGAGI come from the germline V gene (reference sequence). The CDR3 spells CASSYEQVYQETQYF. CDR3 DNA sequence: TGTGCCAGCAGTTACGAACAGGTGTACCAAGAGACCCAGTACTTC.

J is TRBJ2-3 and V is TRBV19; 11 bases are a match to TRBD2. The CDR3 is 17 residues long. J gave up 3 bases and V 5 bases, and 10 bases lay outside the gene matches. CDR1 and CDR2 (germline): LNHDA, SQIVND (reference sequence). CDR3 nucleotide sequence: TGTGCCAGTAGTCCCAGCTTACTAGCGGGAGTTACAGATACGCAGTATTTT. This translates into CASSPSLLAGVTDTQYF.

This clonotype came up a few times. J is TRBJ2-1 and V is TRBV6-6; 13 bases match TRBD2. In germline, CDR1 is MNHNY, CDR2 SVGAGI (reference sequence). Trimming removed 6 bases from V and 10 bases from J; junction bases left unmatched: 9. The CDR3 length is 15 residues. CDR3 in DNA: TGTGCCAGCAGAGGTACTAGCGGGAGGGCAGGGGAGCAGTTCTTC. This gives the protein CASRGTSGRAGEQFF.